Below, 14 T cell receptor beta chains from the same sample are listed, as sequenced in a study of blood T cells in healthy people across ages. Combining a sample-barcoded 5' primer with a J-beta primer mix, a second PCR ran for about 7 to 11 cycles. TCRdb used MiXCR to reprocess the 5' RACE reads, holding one entry per CDR3 protein. The sample includes hundreds of thousands of distinct CDR3 sequences, about 45% of them seen just once. The sequenced sample consisted of blood. These TCRs come from a man older than 75 in good health.

The chain joins TRBV4-2 to TRBJ1-3, with 10 bases identical to TRBD1. With 4 bases clipped from V and 5 bases from J, the junction kept 5 bases outside the gene matches. Germline V gene lookup returns CDR1 LGHNA and CDR2 YNFKEQ. The CDR3 loop spans 15 amino acids. The CDR3 bases are TGTGCCAGCAGCCTGCCGGGACAGGGGCGAAACACCATATATTTT. This encodes CASSLPGQGRNTIYF.

This chain uses TRBV4-3 with TRBJ2-1; 7 bases fit TRBD2. Germline V CDR1 and CDR2: LGHNA, YSLEER. The V segment lost 0 bases and the J segment 4 bases; nucleotides outside the gene matches: 6. The CDR3 is made up of 16 amino acids. CDR3 residues: CASSQDAPSGYNEQFF. DNA of the CDR3: TGCGCCAGCAGCCAAGACGCGCCTAGCGGATACAATGAGCAGTTCTTC.

Notes on this clonotype: This may be a read error, as it is one base from a much larger clone. It is likely a read error, because the conserved phenylalanine at the end of the CDR3 is missing. The DNA of the CDR3 is TGTGCCAGCAGCCGCGATCAGGGGGATACGCAGTATGTT. Amino acid sequence: CASSRDQGDTQYV. The chain uses TRBV7-2 and TRBJ2-3; TRBD1 might be the D (6 bases). Trimming took 5 bases from V and 6 from J, leaving 12 bases between them. Germline CDR1 is SGHTA and CDR2 is FQGNSA. The CDR3 extends over 13 amino acids.

This clonotype has just a few counts. The V gene is TRBV15, the J gene TRBJ2-3, with D possibly matching TRBD1 (5 bases). This CDR3 region has 16 residues. Germline CDR1 and CDR2: LNHNV and YYDKDF (reference sequence). V was shortened by 0 bases and J by 5 bases, with 15 bases between the two germline ends. CDR3 sequence: CATSREGATYRDTQYF. The CDR3 DNA sequence: TGTGCCACCAGCAGAGAAGGGGCGACATACCGAGATACGCAGTATTTT.

The chain joins TRBV20-1 to TRBJ1-6; D unclear. The germline CDR1 and CDR2 sequences are DFQATT and SNEGSKA (reference sequence). The CDR3 spans 15 residues. Trimming shortened V by 4 bases and J by 7 bases, and 17 bases separated the two germline ends. CDR3 DNA sequence: TGCAGTGCTAACACCAATCAGGATTTCAATTCACCCCTCCACTTT. Its protein is CSANTNQDFNSPLHF.

V gene TRBV6-2 or TRBV6-3 combines with J gene TRBJ2-5; 9 bases line up with TRBD1. V shed 5 bases, J shed 11 bases, and the junction held 9 bases outside the gene matches. The germline V gene encodes CDR1 MNHEY and CDR2 SVGEGT. This CDR3 has 13 amino acids. The CDR3 region has the DNA TGTGCCAGCAGTGACACAGGGGGCGAAGAGCAGTACTTC. Its protein product is CASSDTGGEEQYF.

This clonotype was seen more than once but under ten times. The rearrangement joins TRBV29-1 to TRBJ2-5; 8 bases match TRBD2. Germline assignment: CDR1 SQVTM and CDR2 ANQGSEA. The V segment lost 4 bases and the J segment 3 bases; nucleotides outside the gene matches: 7. This CDR3 contains 14 residues. The CDR3 DNA reads TGCAGCGTTGGGCGGTCCGGGAGGGAAGAGACCCAGTACTTC. It specifies CSVGRSGREETQYF.

This clonotype occurred a few times. The chain has TRBV5-1 and TRBJ2-5; the D call may be TRBD1 or TRBD2 (6 bases each). The CDR3 sequence is 16 residues long. Germline V gene data show CDR1 as SGHRS and CDR2 as YFSETQ. V lost 5 bases and J 2 bases, leaving 19 bases between the germline ends. CDR3 protein: CASRLSPGAFQETQYF. The CDR3 bases are TGCGCCAGCAGGCTTAGTCCGGGGGCTTTTCAAGAGACCCAGTACTTC.

This clonotype appeared a few times. The V call is TRBV15, the J call TRBJ2-1, with 10 positions matching TRBD2. J gave up 0 bases and V 4 bases, and 12 bases lay outside the gene matches. CDR1 is LNHNV and CDR2 is YYDKDF in the germline V gene (reference sequence). The CDR3 length is 19 residues. CDR3 amino acids: CATSNPGTSDQSSYNEQFF. CDR3 coding DNA: TGTGCCACCAGCAACCCCGGGACTAGCGACCAGAGCTCCTACAATGAGCAGTTCTTC.

This sequence joins TRBV12-3 or TRBV12-4 and TRBJ2-7, with D possibly being TRBD1 (7 bases). Trimming removed 8 bases at V and 10 bases at J, with 36 bases between. The CDR3 is made up of 18 amino acids. CDR3 in DNA: TGTGCCAGCTCCCCAGGAGGGGGACCAAACCCAAAAGAGGGGGCCCAGTACTTC. It specifies CASSPGGGPNPKEGAQYF.

The chain is built from TRBV4-2 and TRBJ2-5; no clear D. The J call is uncertain, as TRBJ2-7 better fits the DNA end. In germline, CDR1 is LGHNA, CDR2 YNFKEQ. The CDR3 length is 15 residues. CDR3 residues: CASSQEVGNPYEQYF. The CDR3 nucleotides are TGTGCCAGCAGCCAAGAAGTAGGGAACCCCTACGAGCAGTACTTC.

V and J are TRBV12-3 or TRBV12-4 and TRBJ2-7; D may match TRBD1 or TRBD2 (5 bases each). The CDR3 length is 10 residues. V shed 9 bases and J shed 9 bases, with 12 bases lying between them. CDR3 DNA: TGTGCCAGTAGTGGGGGAAGGCAGTACTTC. Protein sequence: CASSGGRQYF.

V usage is TRBV10-3 and J usage is TRBJ2-3, with 7 bases fitting TRBD2. Germline CDR1 ENHRY, CDR2 SYGVKD. This CDR3 has 13 residues. Trimming cost V 7 bases and J 6 bases; bases outside gene matches: 7. CDR3 loop: CAITGGSYDTQYF. CDR3 sequence (DNA): TGTGCCATCACGGGCGGGAGTTACGATACGCAGTATTTT.

This sequence joins TRBV20-1 and TRBJ2-1, with a weak D call TRBD1 (5 bases). Germline-derived CDR1 and CDR2 are DFQATT and SNEGSKA (reference sequence). CDR3 size: 12 residues. V lost 3 bases and J 10 bases, leaving 13 bases between the germline ends. CDR3 nucleotides: TGCAGTGCTAGTAGGGGTCCCTACGAGCAGTTCTTC. Its protein is CSASRGPYEQFF.